This TCR beta chain was captured in a study of cytomegalovirus exposure and HLA in healthy donors. General study results and limits: Many donors carried some public TCRs, although rarity characterized most TCR sequences. In a later analysis, across HLA loci, associated TCR counts were highest for DRB1, lowest for HLA-C. A later analysis by the authors found several of the most significant clusters apparently linked to common viral pathogens. Later analysis found that TCR beta chains associated with HLA were more clonally expanded than other, equally common chains.

Of note for this clone: What it recognizes is unknown. The same CDR3 can be traced to other DNA sequences in this sample.

The PCR made use of 60 Vbeta and 13 Jbeta primers. Clones were sequenced by immunoSEQ multiplex PCR, and TCRdb holds only the in-frame ones, with some missing. The table records roughly 200,000 clones, 70% to 75% of them present only once. The TCR was taken from a male donor in good health and CMV-seronegative. Sequencing input: PBMCs.

The CDR3 coding sequence is TGTGCCAGTTCACAGGGGGGTAGCAATCAGCCCCAGCATTTT. It yields the protein CASSQGGSNQPQHF. The rearrangement links TRBV28 to TRBJ1-5, with TRBD1 matching 8 bases. The CDR3 runs 14 residues. Germline V gene sequence: CDR1 MDHEN, CDR2 SYDVKM. J lost 0 bases, V lost 9 bases, and 4 bases had no gene match.